These 20 T cell receptor beta chains originate from one sample sequenced in a study of cytomegalovirus exposure and HLA in healthy donors. Amplification used 60 Vbeta primers and 13 Jbeta primers. TCRdb's copy holds only in-frame clones and misses some; the assay was immunoSEQ multiplex PCR. The repertoire holds tens of thousands of clones, about 75% seen once, with roughly 25% in the top ten. The sample consisted of PBMCs. All receptors derive from a woman between 35 and 50 years old in good health and CMV-seropositive.

The gene calls are TRBV5-1 and TRBJ1-1; 9 bases align to TRBD1. Germline V CDR1 and CDR2: SGHRS, YFSETQ. Trimming removed 3 bases from V and 1 base from J; junction bases left unmatched: 7. This CDR3 has 16 amino acids. CDR3 residues: CASSSTPGQGNTEAFF. The CDR3 DNA reads as TGCGCCAGCAGCTCAACCCCGGGACAGGGGAACACTGAAGCTTTCTTT.

The V and J genes are TRBV6-1 and TRBJ1-6, with 8 positions matching TRBD1. CDR3 length: 16 amino acids. The trim removed 0 bases at V and 10 bases at J, leaving 8 bases unmatched. Germline V gene lookup returns CDR1 MNHNS and CDR2 SASEGT. CDR3 sequence (DNA): TGTGCCAGCAGTGAAGCGTGGGCAGGGGGCAGATCACCCCTCCACTTT. Its protein is CASSEAWAGGRSPLHF.

V gene TRBV19 combines with J gene TRBJ2-1; D perhaps matches TRBD1 (6 bases). V lost 6 bases to trimming and J lost 0 bases, with 15 bases between them. Germline assignment: CDR1 LNHDA and CDR2 SQIVND (reference sequence). The length of the CDR3 is 16 residues. Written as DNA, the CDR3 is TGTGCCAGTAGGAAAACAACAGGGAGCTCCTACAATGAGCAGTTCTTC. It encodes CASRKTTGSSYNEQFF.

This rearrangement joins TRBV10-2 to TRBJ2-7; 7 bases agree with TRBD2. Per germline, CDR1 WSHSY and CDR2 SAAADI. The CDR3 loop spans 14 amino acids. With V trimmed by 6 bases and J by 1 base, 6 bases remained unmatched. The CDR3 loop reads CASRGSGSSYEQYF. In nucleotides, the CDR3 is TGCGCCAGCAGGGGTAGCGGGTCTTCCTACGAGCAGTACTTC.

V usage is TRBV7-2 and J usage is TRBJ2-3; TRBD2 matches 14 bases. The CDR3 loop spans 17 amino acids. CDR1 is SGHTA, CDR2 FQGNSA, per germline. Trimming removed 0 bases from V and 7 bases from J; junction bases left unmatched: 6. The CDR3 DNA follows: TGTGCCAGCAGCTTAGCGGGGACTAGCGGGGGTACAAATACGCAGTATTTT. Translated: CASSLAGTSGGTNTQYF.

Only one count was recorded for this clone. The chain carries TRBV4-3 and TRBJ2-2; D call uncertain. The CDR3 length is 15 residues. V lost 6 bases and J lost 0, with 11 bases in between. Germline values: CDR1 LGHNA, CDR2 YSLEER. This CDR3 is CASSREDSNTGELFF. The CDR3 bases are TGCGCCAGCAGTCGAGAGGATTCGAACACCGGGGAGCTGTTTTTT.

The CDR3 here is CASSKDSHYGYTF. For the CDR3, the DNA is TGTGCCAGCAGCAAAGACAGCCACTATGGCTACACCTTC. The V gene is TRBV9, the J gene TRBJ1-2; possible D gene TRBD1, 5 bases. In germline, CDR1 is SGDLS, CDR2 YYNGEE. This CDR3 comprises 13 residues. Trimming pared 4 bases from V and 3 bases from J, leaving 10 bases between.

The rearrangement links TRBV2 to TRBJ2-3, with D hard to call. The CDR3 sequence is 12 residues long. Germline V gene lookup returns CDR1 SNHLY and CDR2 FYNNEI. The V end was cut by 6 bases, the J end by 1 base, with 5 bases between. CDR3: CASRAGTDTQYF. The DNA of the CDR3 is TGTGCCAGCAGGGCTGGCACAGATACGCAGTATTTT.

V usage is TRBV6-1 and J usage is TRBJ1-5; D unresolved. The germline gives CDR1 MNHNS, CDR2 SASEGT. The CDR3 is made up of 15 amino acids. The ends were cut back, 6 bases at V and 0 bases at J, with 12 bases in the middle. In nucleotides, the CDR3 is TGTGCCAGCAGCGCACTCATAGATAGCAATCAGCCCCAGCATTTT. Translation gives CASSALIDSNQPQHF.

This sequence joins TRBV5-6 and TRBJ2-1; 11 bases fit TRBD2. This CDR3 has 14 residues. The germline gives CDR1 SGHDT, CDR2 YYEEEE. V shed 4 bases, J shed 3 bases, and the junction held 0 bases outside the gene matches. Here the CDR3 DNA reads TGTGCCAGCAGCACTAGCGGGGGCTACAATGAGCAGTTCTTC. It yields the protein CASSTSGGYNEQFF. Supplemented by reference TRBV5-6 and TRBJ2-1, the full variable domain reads DAGVTQSPTHLIKTRGQQVTLRCSPKSGHDTVSWYQQALGQGPQFIFQYYEEEERQRGNFPDRFSGHQFPNYSSELNVNALLLGDSALYLCASSTSGGYNEQFFGPGTRLTVL.

This clone was found a few times. The chain couples TRBV10-3 to TRBJ1-4; 10 bases line up with TRBD1. The CDR3 runs to 16 residues. Germline-derived CDR1 and CDR2 are ENHRY and SYGVKD. V shed 3 bases, J shed 4 bases, and the junction held 5 bases outside the gene matches. The CDR3, as DNA: TGTGCCATCAGTGATGACAGGGGGCTTGGTAATGAAAAACTGTTTTTT. Amino acid sequence: CAISDDRGLGNEKLFF.

To note about this clone: Other DNA sequences from this sample encode an identical CDR3 as well. This chain joins TRBV27 and TRBJ2-3; the D gene is possibly TRBD2 (7 bases). In germline, CDR1 is MNHEY, CDR2 SMNVEV (reference sequence). The CDR3 consists of 16 residues. Between the trimmed V and J ends, which lost 2 bases and 2 bases, there was a span of 14 bases. Here the CDR3 DNA reads TGTGCCAGCAGTTTACTTGGGGGGGGCGACACAGATACGCAGTATTTT. Its translation: CASSLLGGGDTDTQYF.

The chain recombines TRBV4-2 with TRBJ1-1, with 8 bases matching TRBD1. Germline assignment: CDR1 LGHNA and CDR2 YNFKEQ. The CDR3 is 13 amino acids. V was clipped by 6 bases and J by 5 bases; unmatched bases: 5. CDR3 DNA: TGTGCCAGCAGAGGACAGGGATTGACTGAAGCTTTCTTT. This encodes CASRGQGLTEAFF.

The V and J genes are TRBV6-5 and TRBJ1-2; perhaps TRBD1 as D (5 bases). Germline V gene sequence: CDR1 MNHEY, CDR2 SVGAGI. There are 10 residues in the CDR3. V gave up 7 bases and J gave up 6 bases, with 6 bases separating them. The CDR3: CASKGDGYTF. CDR3 nucleotide sequence: TGTGCCAGCAAAGGGGATGGCTACACCTTC.

The chain recombines TRBV7-2 with TRBJ2-7; TRBD2 agrees at 9 bases. The CDR3 consists of 18 residues. Germline V gene lookup returns CDR1 SGHTA and CDR2 FQGNSA. V gave up 1 base and J gave up 4 bases; unmatched junction bases: 14. CDR3 sequence: CASSLGGTSRPSIYEQYF. The CDR3 DNA follows: TGTGCCAGCAGCTTAGGAGGGACTAGCCGCCCATCTATATACGAGCAGTACTTC.

The rearrangement joins TRBV7-9 to TRBJ1-1, with D perhaps matching TRBD1 (6 bases). Germline-derived CDR1 and CDR2 are SEHNR and FQNEAQ (reference sequence). V dropped 0 bases and J dropped 4 bases, with 21 bases sitting between them. The CDR3 extends over 18 amino acids. The CDR3 is CASSLAPGAGRVGTEAFF. In DNA, the CDR3 is TGTGCCAGCAGCTTAGCCCCGGGGGCGGGGAGGGTTGGCACTGAAGCTTTCTTT.

This clone was counted only a few times. V is TRBV19 and J is TRBJ2-3; maybe TRBD2 (6 bases). This CDR3 is 12 amino acids long. V gave up 10 bases and J gave up 8 bases, with 16 bases separating them. Germline assignment: CDR1 LNHDA and CDR2 SQIVND (reference sequence). The CDR3 sequence: CATSPSVSTQYF. CDR3 DNA: TGTGCCACCTCACCTAGCGTTAGTACGCAGTATTTT.

This chain connects TRBV29-1 to TRBJ2-7, with D unresolved. The CDR3 spans 12 residues. The germline V and J ends were trimmed by 1 base and 6 bases, with 10 bases remaining between them. Germline V gene sequence: CDR1 SQVTM, CDR2 ANQGSEA. The CDR3 sequence: CSVEVRESEQYF. CDR3 nucleotide sequence: TGCAGCGTTGAAGTAAGAGAATCCGAGCAGTACTTC.

The CDR3 DNA reads TGTGCCAGCAGCCCCGGTCCGGGGTCTTATATCATGAACACTGAAGCTTTCTTT. It codes for CASSPGPGSYIMNTEAFF. The rearrangement joins TRBV5-4 to TRBJ1-1, with D unresolved. Trimming cost V 4 bases and J 0 bases, with 22 bases left between them. Germline V gene sequence: CDR1 SGHNT, CDR2 YYREEE (reference sequence). The CDR3 has 18 residues.

The CDR3 loop is CASRNSPATEAFF. In DNA form, the CDR3 reads TGTGCCAGCAGGAACAGCCCAGCCACTGAAGCTTTCTTT. This chain connects TRBV2 to TRBJ1-1; D is undetermined. In germline, CDR1 is SNHLY, CDR2 FYNNEI. This CDR3 spans 13 amino acids. The V end lost 6 bases, the J end lost 4 bases, and 12 bases lay between the germline ends.